These T cell receptor beta chains were read from a single sample in a study of blood T cell repertoires in COVID-19. Libraries were prepared by immunoSEQ multiplex PCR; TCRdb keeps only in-frame clonotypes and omits some of them. Of 300,000 to 400,000 clones in the sample, about 87% were seen once. Sequenced sample: peripheral blood. These TCRs come from a woman aged 25 to 39 with COVID-19, enrolled during active disease. CDR3s include the opening cysteine and the closing phenylalanine or tryptophan. A D gene is named only where the DNA matches it firmly. Clone size is not always given. Where it is, it says once, few, many or a class for expanded clones.

D,size,V,J,CDR3,DNA
TRBD2,.,TRBV9,TRBJ2-5,CASSPGLAGGPETQYF,TGTGCCAGCAGCCCAGGACTAGCGGGGGGGCCCGAGACCCAGTACTTC
.,.,TRBV28,TRBJ2-1,CASSSRGTPGNNEQFF,TGTGCCAGCAGTTCCAGGGGAACCCCGGGGAACAATGAGCAGTTCTTC
.,.,TRBV7-9,TRBJ2-1,CASSLRQTYNEQFF,TGTGCCAGCAGCTTAAGACAGACCTACAATGAGCAGTTCTTC
.,.,TRBV2,TRBJ2-3,CASSEVRSTDTQYF,TGTGCCAGCAGTGAGGTGCGGAGCACAGATACGCAGTATTTT
.,.,TRBV19,TRBJ2-2,CASSISQSGGELFF,TGTGCCAGTAGTATAAGCCAGTCGGGCGGGGAGCTGTTTTTT
TRBD2,.,TRBV7-9,TRBJ2-5,CASSQAGGDETQYF,TGTGCCAGCAGCCAAGCGGGGGGGGATGAGACCCAGTACTTC
.,.,TRBV28,TRBJ2-5,CASSFRQNQETQYF,TGTGCCAGCAGTTTCCGACAGAACCAAGAGACCCAGTACTTC
.,.,TRBV6-6,TRBJ1-2,CASSYPEGKGNYGYTF,TGTGCCAGCAGTTACCCCGAGGGAAAAGGGAACTATGGCTACACCTTC
TRBD1,.,TRBV28,TRBJ1-4,CASSVTGAGEKLFF,TGTGCCAGCAGCGTGACAGGGGCTGGCGAAAAACTGTTTTTT
TRBD1,few,TRBV24-1,TRBJ1-2,CATSDPTGDYGYTF,TGTGCCACCAGTGATCCAACAGGGGACTATGGCTACACCTTC
.,.,TRBV6-5,TRBJ1-2,CASSYSPTGSYGYTF,TGTGCCAGCAGTTACTCACCGACAGGCTCCTATGGCTACACCTTC
TRBD2,.,TRBV7-2,TRBJ2-1,CASSLVAGGGNEQFF,TGTGCCAGCAGCTTAGTCGCGGGGGGCGGGAATGAGCAGTTCTTC
.,once,TRBV7-9,TRBJ1-1,CASSRMGLGGPLFTEAFF,TGTGCCAGCAGCCGAATGGGACTTGGGGGACCACTGTTTACTGAAGCTTTCTTT
.,.,TRBV24-1,TRBJ2-5,CATSDFSGEETQYF,TGTGCCACCAGTGATTTTTCAGGGGAAGAGACCCAGTACTTC
TRBD1,.,TRBV5-6,TRBJ1-5,CASSCPPGQSNQPQHF,TGTGCCAGCAGCTGTCCCCCGGGACAGAGCAATCAGCCCCAGCATTTT
TRBD1,.,TRBV27,TRBJ2-7,CASSRDSNYEQYF,TGTGCCAGCAGCCGGGACAGTAACTACGAGCAGTACTTC
TRBD2,.,TRBV7-9,TRBJ2-5,CASSGLAGLGTQYF,TGTGCCAGCAGCGGACTAGCGGGGCTGGGGACCCAGTACTTC
TRBD1,many,TRBV11-2,TRBJ1-6,CASSLGQTSPLHF,TGTGCCAGCAGCTTGGGACAGACTTCACCCCTCCACTTT
TRBD1,.,TRBV7-2,TRBJ1-2,CASTWDAQGAYGYTF,TGTGCCAGCACATGGGATGCACAGGGGGCTTATGGCTACACCTTC
.,.,TRBV28,TRBJ1-2,CASSPPGVYGYTF,TGTGCCAGCAGTCCCCCGGGGGTCTATGGCTACACCTTC
.,.,TRBV29-1,TRBJ1-2,CSVEEGGVGYGYTF,TGCAGCGTTGAAGAGGGAGGGGTGGGCTATGGCTACACCTTC
TRBD1,once,TRBV4-2,TRBJ1-6,CASSQAYGTDLWSLHF,TGTGCCAGCAGCCAAGCTTATGGGACAGACTTATGGTCCCTCCACTTT
.,.,TRBV29-1,TRBJ1-1,CSAEAGVNTEAFF,TGCAGCGCCGAGGCAGGGGTGAACACTGAAGCTTTCTTT
.,.,TRBV6-5,TRBJ2-7,CASSPRGGYYEQYF,TGTGCCAGCAGTCCGAGGGGGGGCTATTACGAGCAGTACTTC
.,.,TRBV12-3/TRBV12-4,TRBJ2-1,CASSLTFGQEQFF,TGTGCCAGCAGTCTCACCTTCGGTCAAGAGCAGTTCTTC
.,.,TRBV4-2,TRBJ1-2,CASSQGDYYGYTF,TGTGCCAGCAGCCAGGGTGACTACTATGGCTACACCTTC
TRBD2,.,TRBV9,TRBJ2-7,CASSVAGTIFGEQYF,TGTGCCAGCAGCGTCGCCGGGACTATCTTCGGCGAGCAGTACTTC
.,.,TRBV7-2,TRBJ1-1,CASSLRATGYTEAFF,TGTGCCAGCAGCTTAAGGGCGACGGGGTACACTGAAGCTTTCTTT
TRBD1,.,TRBV6-5,TRBJ1-3,CASRGTAGNTIYF,TGTGCCAGCCGGGGGACAGCTGGAAACACCATATATTTT
.,.,TRBV9,TRBJ2-5,CASSEGAGPRETQYF,TGTGCCAGCAGCGAAGGTGCGGGTCCCCGGGAGACCCAGTACTTC
TRBD1,.,TRBV11-3,TRBJ1-2,CASSLETGNYGYTF,TGTGCCAGCAGCTTAGAGACAGGGAACTATGGCTACACCTTC
.,.,TRBV5-6,TRBJ1-1,CASSYGQPNTEAFF,TGTGCCAGCAGCTATGGACAGCCAAACACTGAAGCTTTCTTT
TRBD1,once,TRBV5-5,TRBJ1-4,CASSLMGTGGEKLFF,TGTGCCAGCAGCCTCATGGGGACAGGGGGTGAAAAACTGTTTTTT
.,.,TRBV10-3,TRBJ2-1,CAISGRRGDEQFF,TGTGCCATCAGTGGTCGCAGGGGTGATGAGCAGTTCTTC
TRBD1,.,TRBV5-6,TRBJ1-2,CASSELGQPRGYGYTF,TGTGCCAGCAGCGAGCTGGGACAGCCTCGGGGCTATGGCTACACCTTC
.,.,TRBV7-9,TRBJ1-2,CASSPLPTGAPGGYTF,TGTGCCAGCAGCCCGCTCCCCACGGGAGCCCCAGGTGGCTACACCTTC
.,.,TRBV2,TRBJ1-2,CASSEGQGGGYTF,TGTGCCAGCAGTGAGGGGCAGGGAGGAGGCTACACCTTC
.,.,TRBV5-1,TRBJ1-2,CASSLATFGYGYTF,TGCGCCAGCAGCTTGGCTACGTTCGGCTATGGCTACACCTTC
TRBD1,.,TRBV24-1,TRBJ2-1,CATGARGTGYNEQFF,TGTGCCACAGGGGCTCGGGGGACAGGCTACAATGAGCAGTTCTTC
TRBD1,.,TRBV7-6,TRBJ1-1,CASSLEWTGRAEAFF,TGTGCCAGCAGCTTAGAGTGGACAGGACGAGCTGAAGCTTTCTTT
.,.,TRBV5-1,TRBJ1-2,CASSSPGGLNGGYTF,TGCGCCAGCAGCTCCCCAGGCGGGTTAAATGGTGGCTACACCTTC